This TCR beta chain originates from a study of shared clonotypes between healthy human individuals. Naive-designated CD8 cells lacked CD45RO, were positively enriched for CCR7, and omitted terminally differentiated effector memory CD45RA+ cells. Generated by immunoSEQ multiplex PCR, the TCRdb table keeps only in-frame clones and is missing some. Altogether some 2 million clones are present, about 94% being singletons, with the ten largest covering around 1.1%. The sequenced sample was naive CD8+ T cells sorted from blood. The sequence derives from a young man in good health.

In nucleotides, the CDR3 is TGTGCCAGCAGCTTAGAAACAGGGTTACGGTCACCCCTCCACTTT. It translates to CASSLETGLRSPLHF. V and J are TRBV13 and TRBJ1-6; tentatively, D is TRBD1 (6 bases). The ends were cut back, 1 base at V and 10 bases at J, with 14 bases in the middle. This CDR3 has 15 amino acids. Germline V gene lookup returns CDR1 PRHDT and CDR2 FYEKMQ (reference sequence).